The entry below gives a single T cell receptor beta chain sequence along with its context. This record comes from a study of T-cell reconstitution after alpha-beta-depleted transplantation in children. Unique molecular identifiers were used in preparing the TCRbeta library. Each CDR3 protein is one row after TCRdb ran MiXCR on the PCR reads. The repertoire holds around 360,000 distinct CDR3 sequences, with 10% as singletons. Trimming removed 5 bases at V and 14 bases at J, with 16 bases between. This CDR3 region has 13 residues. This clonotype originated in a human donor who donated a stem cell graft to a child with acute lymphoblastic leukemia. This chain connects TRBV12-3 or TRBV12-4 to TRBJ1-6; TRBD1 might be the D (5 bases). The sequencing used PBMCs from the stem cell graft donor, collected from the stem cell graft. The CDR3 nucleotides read TGTGCCAGCAGTGGGGCCGCGCTATGGGCCCTCCACTTT. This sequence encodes CASSGAALWALHF.